This TCR beta chain is drawn from a study of shared T cell receptors in the human thymus. TCRdb keeps only in-frame clones here, not all; method: immunoSEQ multiplex PCR. The sample lists 720,000 or so clones, 70% to 90% occurring once. These data also featured in a second study, about human thymus T cells. In that study: Finnish infants who were healthy and having corrective surgery for congenital heart defects made up the donors. Thymus tissue for the work was resected from patients undergoing corrective heart surgery.

Sequenced: thymocytes. This clonotype was obtained from a girl less than two years old with a congenital heart defect.

CDR3 amino acids: CASSLSSRTSGDRCDNEQFF. In DNA, the CDR3 is TGTGCCAGCAGTTTATCTTCCCGGACTAGCGGGGACCGGTGTGACAATGAGCAGTTCTTC. This sequence joins TRBV27 and TRBJ2-1; 12 nucleotides agree with TRBD2. After removal of 0 bases from V and 5 bases from J, the junction contained 14 bases not matched to a gene. The CDR3 is 20 residues long. Germline V gene sequence: CDR1 MNHEY, CDR2 SMNVEV (reference sequence).